This note documents a single TCR beta chain sequence. Its specific antigen is unknown. No much larger clone exists at a distance of one base, and base qualities are not known. V is clipped by 6 bases and J by 7 bases, and the sequence between their germline boundaries is 20 bases long. The CDR1 and CDR2 encoded by the germline V gene are KGHDR and SFDVKD. The CDR3 sequence holds 15 residues, the cysteine and phenylalanine included. CDR3 DNA is the only sequence kept; it has 45 bases, read in frame from the first base. The data derive from a study of CD8+CD57+ T cells in acquired aplastic anemia (dated by TCRdb to between 2017 and 2018). At the level of the whole study: A mean of approximately 3 ug of DNA, ranging from about 0.17 to 30 ug, was extracted from sorted CD4+ and CD8+ cells. CD8+CD57+ expansion was defined as frequency above the mean frequency observed in healthy subjects.

The paper as a whole reports these results and caveats: Roughly 29 CD8+ CDR3 sequences were shared between patients and controls but appeared highly expressed in patients and within their immunodominant clones. Between patients and healthy controls, no significant difference in CD8+ Simpson's diversity was found (P=0.060).

Profiling of TCR beta VDJ combinations and CDR3 sequences used genomic DNA as the template. An Illumina HiSeq 2000 was used for TCR repertoire sequencing. The study's processing was this. TRBV/TRBJ rearrangement plots, CDR3 size and DJ length profiles, and Simpson's diversity index were used to evaluate the repertoires. The most abundant DNA sequence in the deep sequencing data was taken as the immunodominant clone. CDR3 amino acid sequences were checked for sharing across subjects and were also compared against the VDJdb database and published repertoires. The public reads were run again by TCRdb, first through fastp at Q25 and then through MiXCR, and only productive beta chains were kept. Each CDR3 protein appears once, grouped with its most common genes and DNA. The V and J calls come from TCRdb's annotation, not from the publication. A total of approximately 170,000 distinct CDR3 sequences appear in this sample, 40% to 55% of them only once. Under 3.5% of the sample rests with the top ten.

Expansion of CD8+CD57+ cells had been shown by flow cytometry in the patients chosen for sequencing. All patients had severe acquired aplastic anemia diagnosed by International Study of Aplastic Anemia and Agranulocytosis and Camitta criteria. Patients had received no therapy at the time of blood sampling. In this study, sorted CD4+ and CD8+ T cells from the blood of healthy subjects and of severe aplastic anemia patients had their TCR repertoires deep-sequenced. Patients were enrolled in the USA under clinicaltrials.gov protocols 00001620, 01623167, 00001397, 00071045, 00081523 and 00961064. Ficoll-Paque density gradient centrifugation was used to isolate peripheral blood mononuclear cells. Before DNA extraction, CD4+ and CD8+ T cells were sorted by FACS or by magnetic beads.

The sequence joins TRBV24-1 to TRBJ1-2; the D gene is possibly TRBD1, with 6 bases matching. The sample consisted of sorted CD4+, CD8+, or CD8+CD57+ T cells (not recorded which) from PBMCs. The source is a human donor with aplastic anemia. The CDR3 reads CATSPTGARISGYTF. In nucleotide form, the sequence is TGTGCCACCAGTCCCACGGGGGCACGTATCAGTGGCTACACCTTC.